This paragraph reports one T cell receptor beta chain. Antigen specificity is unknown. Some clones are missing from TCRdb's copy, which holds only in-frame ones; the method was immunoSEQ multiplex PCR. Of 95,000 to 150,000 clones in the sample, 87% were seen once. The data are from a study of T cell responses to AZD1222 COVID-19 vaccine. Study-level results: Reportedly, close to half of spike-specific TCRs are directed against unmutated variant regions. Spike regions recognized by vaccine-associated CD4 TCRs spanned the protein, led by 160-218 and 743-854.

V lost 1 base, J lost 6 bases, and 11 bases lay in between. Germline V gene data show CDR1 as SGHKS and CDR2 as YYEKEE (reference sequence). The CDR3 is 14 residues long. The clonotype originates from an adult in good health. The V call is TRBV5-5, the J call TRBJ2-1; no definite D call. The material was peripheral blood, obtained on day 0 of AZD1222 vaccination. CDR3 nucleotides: TGTGCCAGCAGCTTGAGGGCCGGCCTCAATGAGCAGTTCTTC. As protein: CASSLRAGLNEQFF.